This T cell receptor beta chain was recorded in a study of T-cell memory formation after mild COVID-19. Study details: Clusters of TCRs were largely donor specific.

V was shortened by 6 bases and J by 7 bases, with 19 bases between the two germline ends. Germline assignment: CDR1 MDHEN and CDR2 SYDVKM. The CDR3 consists of 15 residues. Constant-segment primers and 5'RACE yielded cDNA libraries for TCR alpha and TCR beta, each carrying sample barcodes and UMIs. MiXCR was run by TCRdb on the 5' RACE reads, yielding one entry per CDR3 protein. The sample holds about 390,000 distinct CDR3 sequences; about 17% are singletons and the top ten take approximately 21%. Study-wide results and limits: Day 15 to 85 contractors were CD4/CD8 balanced; later expanders leaned CD4+. Memory sampled before infection contained some responding clones, suggesting cross-reactive memory joined.

Remarks on this clonotype: Its antigen is unknown.

V and J are TRBV28 and TRBJ2-1; D may be TRBD1 or TRBD2 (5 bases each). This TCR came from a man aged 18-30 years who had mild COVID-19 (a few samples of this study predate the infection). Cell type and time point are not known. The specimen was PBMCs or a T cell subset sorted from them (not recorded which). CDR3 in amino acids: CASRLPGRPVNEQFF. The CDR3, as DNA: TGTGCCAGCAGATTACCGGGACGCCCGGTGAATGAGCAGTTCTTC.